The rows below give T cell receptor beta chains drawn from one sample of a study of identical twins. Using its own MiXCR run on the 5' RACE reads, TCRdb lists one record per CDR3 protein. The sample lists 410,000 or so distinct CDR3 sequences, 15% to 20% occurring once. Material for sequencing was naive T cells sorted from blood. Receptors originate from a man between 50 and 59 years old in good health. The CDR3 runs from the conserved cysteine through the conserved F or W. D genes are given only for firm matches. Clone size is given for some rows only: seen once, a few or many times, or a class if the clone is expanded.

j_call: TRBJ2-5
v_call: TRBV6-2/TRBV6-3
cdr3_length: 13
d_call: -
clone_size: -
cdr3_nt: TGTGCCTCCAAATCACATAGGCAAGAGACCCAGTACTTC
cdr3_aa: CASKSHRQETQYF

j_call: TRBJ2-7
v_call: TRBV28
cdr3_length: 15
d_call: TRBD1
clone_size: once
cdr3_nt: TGTGCCAGCAGGGACCCCGGGACAGGGTCAGAAGAGCAGTACTTC
cdr3_aa: CASRDPGTGSEEQYF

j_call: TRBJ2-6
v_call: TRBV12-3/TRBV12-4
cdr3_length: 14
d_call: -
clone_size: -
cdr3_nt: TGTGCCAGCAGTAACTCCCCCGGGGCCAACGTCCTGACTTTC
cdr3_aa: CASSNSPGANVLTF

j_call: TRBJ2-5
v_call: TRBV7-6
cdr3_length: 21
d_call: TRBD2
clone_size: -
cdr3_nt: TGTGCCAGCAGCTTCGCCGGGACTAGCGGGAGGGGGGGGCAACGACAAGAGACCCAGTACTTC
cdr3_aa: CASSFAGTSGRGGQRQETQYF

j_call: TRBJ2-1
v_call: TRBV7-8
cdr3_length: 14
d_call: TRBD2
clone_size: many
cdr3_nt: TGTGCCAGCAGCCCCAGGACTAGCGTAAATGAGCAGTTCTTC
cdr3_aa: CASSPRTSVNEQFF

j_call: TRBJ2-3
v_call: TRBV6-1
cdr3_length: 12
d_call: -
clone_size: few
cdr3_nt: TGTGCCAGCAGTGATCAATTAGATACGCAGTATTTT
cdr3_aa: CASSDQLDTQYF

j_call: TRBJ2-2
v_call: TRBV5-1
cdr3_length: 16
d_call: TRBD2
clone_size: -
cdr3_nt: TGCGCCAGCAGCTTGACTAGCGGGGCCAACACCGGGGAGCTGTTTTTT
cdr3_aa: CASSLTSGANTGELFF

j_call: TRBJ2-1
v_call: TRBV28
cdr3_length: 15
d_call: TRBD1
clone_size: medium-sized
cdr3_nt: TGTGCCAGCCAGGCCGGGACAGGGGCCGAGAATGAGCAGTTCTTC
cdr3_aa: CASQAGTGAENEQFF

j_call: TRBJ1-3
v_call: TRBV12-1
cdr3_length: 14
d_call: -
clone_size: few
cdr3_nt: TGTGCCAGCAAGTTTGCGCCCGGTGGAAACACCATATATTTT
cdr3_aa: CASKFAPGGNTIYF

j_call: TRBJ2-3
v_call: TRBV10-3
cdr3_length: 17
d_call: TRBD2
clone_size: -
cdr3_nt: TGTGCCATCAGTGAGTCGTTAATAGCGGGGTTCACAGATACGCAGTATTTT
cdr3_aa: CAISESLIAGFTDTQYF

j_call: TRBJ2-3
v_call: TRBV6-1
cdr3_length: 15
d_call: TRBD2
clone_size: many
cdr3_nt: TGTGCCAGCTTCCCTAGCGGGGGGGCTACAGATACGCAGTATTTT
cdr3_aa: CASFPSGGATDTQYF

j_call: TRBJ2-1
v_call: TRBV4-3
cdr3_length: 18
d_call: TRBD2
clone_size: -
cdr3_nt: TGCGCCAGCAGCCAAGATCCCAAAGTTACTAGCGGGAGCTATGAGCAGTTCTTC
cdr3_aa: CASSQDPKVTSGSYEQFF

j_call: TRBJ2-7
v_call: TRBV29-1
cdr3_length: 11
d_call: -
clone_size: few
cdr3_nt: TGCAGCGTTGAGGGGGCCTACGAGCAGTACTTC
cdr3_aa: CSVEGAYEQYF

j_call: TRBJ2-2
v_call: TRBV6-2/TRBV6-3
cdr3_length: 14
d_call: -
clone_size: few
cdr3_nt: TGTGCCAGCACCGAAATTGGGACATCTTTGGAGCTGTTTTTT
cdr3_aa: CASTEIGTSLELFF

j_call: TRBJ2-3
v_call: TRBV20-1
cdr3_length: 14
d_call: -
clone_size: few
cdr3_nt: TGCAGTGCCAGTAAAGACAGGGCGGGGGATACGCAGTATTTT
cdr3_aa: CSASKDRAGDTQYF